The rows below give T cell receptor beta chains drawn from one sample of a study of blood T cell repertoires in COVID-19. Only in-frame clones appear in the TCRdb table, and some are missing; sequencing was by immunoSEQ multiplex PCR. The table lists about 64,000 clones, around 80% of them singletons. What was sequenced was peripheral blood. These receptors originate from a human donor in a cohort sampled during active COVID-19. Both conserved end residues are part of each CDR3. The D gene is left open where the match is weak. Some rows mark clone size as missing; the rest say once, few, many or name a class of expanded clone.

TRBJ1-5,TRBD1,-,TRBV7-2,TGTGCCAGCAGCTTGACAGGGGGACAGCCCCAGCATTTT,CASSLTGGQPQHF
TRBJ2-3,TRBD1,-,TRBV9,TGTGCCAGCAGCTCCCGACAGGGGGCCGGCACAGATACGCAGTATTTT,CASSSRQGAGTDTQYF
TRBJ2-1,-,-,TRBV29-1,TGCAGCGTTGAAGAGCTCAACCTCCCTCGGGAGCAGTTCTTC,CSVEELNLPREQFF
TRBJ1-5,-,few,TRBV30,TGTGCCTGGAGTAGCAGGGTTGGTCAGCCCCAGCATTTT,CAWSSRVGQPQHF
TRBJ2-2,-,-,TRBV5-4,TGTGCCAGCAGCGGGGCCCGGGCCGGGGAGCTGTTTTTT,CASSGARAGELFF
TRBJ2-3,-,-,TRBV7-2,TGTGCCAGCAGCTATGGGTGGGCGACAGATACGCAGTATTTT,CASSYGWATDTQYF
TRBJ2-5,TRBD2,-,TRBV5-4,TGTGCCAGCAGCTTGGGACTAGCGGGGGGAGAGACCCAGTACTTC,CASSLGLAGGETQYF
TRBJ1-5,-,-,TRBV6-5,TGTGCCAGCAGTTTGCCCTCAGGTAGTCAGCCCCAGCATTTT,CASSLPSGSQPQHF
TRBJ2-2,TRBD1,-,TRBV19,TGTGCCAGCTCAAAAACAGGGGGCAATGCCGGGGAGCTGTTTTTT,CASSKTGGNAGELFF
TRBJ2-3,TRBD2,-,TRBV30,TGTGCCTGGAAAGTGGGGAGGTCTAGCGGGGGGGCCGGGACAGATACGCAGTATTTT,CAWKVGRSSGGAGTDTQYF
TRBJ1-2,TRBD1,-,TRBV2,TGTGCCAGCAGGCCCGGGACAGGGTTAACTAGTGGCTACACCTTC,CASRPGTGLTSGYTF
TRBJ1-6,TRBD1,few,TRBV2,TGTGCCAGCAGGGGGACAGGGGGATCACCCCTCCACTTT,CASRGTGGSPLHF
TRBJ1-5,TRBD1,-,TRBV2,TGTGCCAGCAACGGGGACAGGCGGATTCAGCCCCAGCATTTT,CASNGDRRIQPQHF
TRBJ2-5,-,-,TRBV28,TGTGCCAGCAGCACAAATGGGCCGGGACAAGAGACCCAGTACTTC,CASSTNGPGQETQYF
TRBJ1-2,-,-,TRBV2,TGTGCCAGCAGTGTTCGCTATGGCTACACCTTC,CASSVRYGYTF
TRBJ2-1,TRBD2,-,TRBV5-1,TGCGCCAGCAGCTTGATTTCAGGACTAGCTCCCGATGAGCAGTTCTTC,CASSLISGLAPDEQFF
TRBJ1-1,TRBD1,once,TRBV7-6,TGTGCCAGCAGCTTAGGACAGGGGAACACTGAAGCTTTCTTT,CASSLGQGNTEAFF
TRBJ1-5,TRBD1,-,TRBV5-1,TGCGCCAGCAGCTTAGGACAGGGTTTAGATCAGCCCCAGCATTTT,CASSLGQGLDQPQHF
TRBJ2-1,TRBD2,-,TRBV7-2,TGTGCCAGCAGCTCTAGCGGGGACGCCTACAATGAGCAGTTCTTC,CASSSSGDAYNEQFF
TRBJ1-2,-,-,TRBV3-1/TRBV3-2,TGTGCCAGCAGCCAAGAAAGGAGGCTAGGCTACACCTTC,CASSQERRLGYTF
TRBJ2-1,-,-,TRBV11-2,TGTGCCAGCAGCCCCGCCGGGGGAAGTAATGAGCAGTTCTTC,CASSPAGGSNEQFF
TRBJ2-6,-,-,TRBV4-2,TGTGCCAGCAGCCAAGAGTCGTCAGGCTCTGGGGCCAACGTCCTGACTTTC,CASSQESSGSGANVLTF
TRBJ2-5,-,-,TRBV14,TGTGCCAGCAGCCAAGTCCGGGTCGGGGTTCAAGAGACCCAGTACTTC,CASSQVRVGVQETQYF
TRBJ2-2,-,-,TRBV2,TGTGCCAGCAGCGATCTCACGGGAGCCGGGGAGCTGTTTTTT,CASSDLTGAGELFF
TRBJ1-2,-,-,TRBV7-9,TGTGCCAGCAGCTTAGCGTCAGCCCCAGGTGGCTACACCTTC,CASSLASAPGGYTF
TRBJ2-3,TRBD2,-,TRBV19,TGTGCCAGTAGTAGGATAGCGGGTACTAGCACAGATACGCAGTATTTT,CASSRIAGTSTDTQYF
TRBJ1-6,-,-,TRBV11-3,TGTGCCAGCAGCTTCGGGGTCCGGTCACCCCTCCACTTT,CASSFGVRSPLHF
TRBJ2-7,TRBD2,-,TRBV3-1/TRBV3-2,TGTGCCAGCAGCCAAGATCGGCTAGCGGGGACGGAGCAGTACTTC,CASSQDRLAGTEQYF
TRBJ2-2,TRBD2,-,TRBV4-2,TGTGCCAGCAGCCAGGGCCTAGCGGGGACCGGGGAGCTGTTTTTT,CASSQGLAGTGELFF
TRBJ2-5,TRBD2,once,TRBV7-6,TGTGCCAGCAGCTTAGTAGCGGGGGGCGGTGAGACCCAGTACTTC,CASSLVAGGGETQYF
TRBJ2-7,TRBD2,once,TRBV5-6,TGTGCCAGCAGCCCTCTAGCGGGGGGGTTCCTAGGCGAGCAGTACTTC,CASSPLAGGFLGEQYF
TRBJ2-2,-,-,TRBV7-9,TGTGCCAGCAGCGATCCGGCGAGGGGACTGACCGGGGAGCTGTTTTTT,CASSDPARGLTGELFF
TRBJ1-6,-,-,TRBV5-1,TGCGCCAGCAGCCCTGGACTCTATAATTCACCCCTCCACTTT,CASSPGLYNSPLHF
TRBJ2-7,-,once,TRBV2,TGTGCCAGCAGTGTCGGAGAGTACGAGCAGTACTTC,CASSVGEYEQYF
TRBJ2-1,-,-,TRBV10-3,TGTGCCATCATTTACTCAGCGGCCTACAATGAGCAGTTCTTC,CAIIYSAAYNEQFF
TRBJ1-6,-,-,TRBV6-2/TRBV6-3,-,CASSSSWDTNSPLHF